A selection of T cell receptor beta chains follows, all from one sample in a study of shared clonotypes between healthy human individuals. Sequencing was performed with immunoSEQ multiplex PCR; in TCRdb, only in-frame clones are kept and a portion is missing. This table has approximately 2,000,000 clones, under 95% appearing once. Material: naive CD4+ T cells from PBMCs. The receptors shown here come from a man between 18 and 35 years old in good health. Some clones in this sample may be carry-over from other donors' samples. Each CDR3 is given without its conserved first and last residue. D genes are given only for firm matches. Clone sizes are given selectively: once, few, many, or a class where the clone is expanded.

d_gene,abundance,j_gene,v_gene,CDR3aa
NA,NA,TRBJ1-4,TRBV7-2,ASSLGPPGLFNEKLF
NA,NA,TRBJ1-2,TRBV28,ASSFGGNYGYT
TRBD1,NA,TRBJ1-2,TRBV28,ASSYSDRRGEGYT
TRBD1,NA,TRBJ2-1,TRBV4-1,ASSQRTQGLGEQF
NA,once,TRBJ1-5,TRBV7-3,ASSLRRGNQPQH
NA,once,TRBJ2-2,TRBV5-1,ASSRTTNTGELF
NA,NA,TRBJ2-4,TRBV2,ASRVGAGAKNIQY
NA,NA,TRBJ1-1,TRBV10-3,ANSDRMNTEAF
NA,NA,TRBJ1-1,TRBV6-6,ASSLPRGSTEAF
NA,NA,TRBJ2-7,TRBV6-1,ASSQPGSYEQY
NA,NA,TRBJ1-2,TRBV9,ASSVPGQRYT
TRBD2,NA,TRBJ2-5,TRBV4-1,ASSQTTSGTRETQY
NA,NA,TRBJ1-3,TRBV15,ATSRDIAGSGNTIY
NA,NA,TRBJ1-6,TRBV7-3,ASSLYYRNSKTQGAHNSPLH
NA,NA,TRBJ1-1,TRBV6-5,ASSTDGGAEAF
TRBD1,NA,TRBJ2-7,TRBV6-7,ASSPRTGGWEQY
TRBD2,NA,TRBJ2-7,TRBV9,ASSARLAGDEQY
TRBD2,NA,TRBJ2-7,TRBV4-1,ASSPRLAVSSYEQY
TRBD2,once,TRBJ2-1,TRBV27,ASRPWTSGNDEQF
NA,NA,TRBJ2-7,TRBV7-2,ASSLRSGDEQY
NA,NA,TRBJ2-2,TRBV18,ASSVTLGQARNTGELF
NA,NA,TRBJ2-7,TRBV21-1,ASSNGSTYRGYEQY
NA,NA,TRBJ2-2,TRBV5-4,ASSLVGFDGELF
TRBD2,NA,TRBJ2-1,TRBV11-1,ASSFSSGRHRDEQF
NA,once,TRBJ2-3,TRBV29-1,SVDAGTDTQY
TRBD1,NA,TRBJ1-2,TRBV6-5,ASRLPGQGSVGYT
NA,NA,TRBJ2-3,TRBV7-3,ASSSLRGTDTQY
TRBD1,NA,TRBJ2-2,TRBV27,ASSASQGVRTGELF
NA,NA,TRBJ2-3,TRBV9,ASSVMGPDTQY
NA,NA,TRBJ1-5,TRBV18,ASSPDASTGQPQH
TRBD1,NA,TRBJ1-2,TRBV28,ASSPTGQHNGYT
NA,NA,TRBJ1-3,TRBV2,ASSEFSRATGNTIY
NA,few,TRBJ1-1,TRBV4-3,ASSQDRFMNTEAF
TRBD2,NA,TRBJ2-1,TRBV7-9,ASSSGTSGYNEQF
TRBD1,NA,TRBJ1-3,TRBV10-3,AISGTGTGRTNTIY
TRBD1,NA,TRBJ2-1,TRBV18,ASSPVGQGAYNEQF
NA,once,TRBJ1-2,TRBV6-6,ASSRTTIQVKGGDT
TRBD2,NA,TRBJ2-1,TRBV6-5,ASSSPRSGRAYEQF
NA,NA,TRBJ1-1,TRBV7-9,ASSLESGTEAF
NA,NA,TRBJ2-2,TRBV28,ASSLVAGELF
NA,NA,TRBJ2-1,TRBV28,ASSLEGQGRYNEQF
NA,NA,TRBJ1-5,TRBV6-1,ASSFSGSNQPQH
TRBD1,once,TRBJ2-5,TRBV9,ASSPYPGTGKETQY
TRBD2,once,TRBJ2-1,TRBV27,ASTGTSGAPAAEQF
NA,NA,TRBJ2-5,TRBV30,AWSPRGETQY
NA,few,TRBJ1-1,TRBV9,ASSVRSLDTEAF
NA,NA,TRBJ2-2,TRBV5-1,ASSLAENLRTGELF
NA,NA,TRBJ1-1,TRBV29-1,RAEGGSLGTEAF
NA,NA,TRBJ2-1,TRBV2,ASSDRSRYNEQF
TRBD1,NA,TRBJ1-2,TRBV6-1,ASSVAGGYGYT
NA,NA,TRBJ2-5,TRBV10-3,AISELQRGQMAQY
TRBD1,few,TRBJ1-1,TRBV2,ASSGQGGNTEAF
NA,NA,TRBJ2-6,TRBV7-2,ASSLFGVWSGANVLT
NA,NA,TRBJ2-7,TRBV7-8,ASSSVRAYYEQY
NA,NA,TRBJ2-3,TRBV5-1,ASRFTGTPLPDTQY
NA,NA,TRBJ2-7,TRBV5-6,ASSFVRSHEQY
NA,NA,TRBJ2-3,TRBV2,ASSLAASTDTQY
NA,NA,TRBJ2-2,TRBV7-2,ASSLSRTGELF
TRBD1,NA,TRBJ2-7,TRBV5-1,ASSQQGSEQY